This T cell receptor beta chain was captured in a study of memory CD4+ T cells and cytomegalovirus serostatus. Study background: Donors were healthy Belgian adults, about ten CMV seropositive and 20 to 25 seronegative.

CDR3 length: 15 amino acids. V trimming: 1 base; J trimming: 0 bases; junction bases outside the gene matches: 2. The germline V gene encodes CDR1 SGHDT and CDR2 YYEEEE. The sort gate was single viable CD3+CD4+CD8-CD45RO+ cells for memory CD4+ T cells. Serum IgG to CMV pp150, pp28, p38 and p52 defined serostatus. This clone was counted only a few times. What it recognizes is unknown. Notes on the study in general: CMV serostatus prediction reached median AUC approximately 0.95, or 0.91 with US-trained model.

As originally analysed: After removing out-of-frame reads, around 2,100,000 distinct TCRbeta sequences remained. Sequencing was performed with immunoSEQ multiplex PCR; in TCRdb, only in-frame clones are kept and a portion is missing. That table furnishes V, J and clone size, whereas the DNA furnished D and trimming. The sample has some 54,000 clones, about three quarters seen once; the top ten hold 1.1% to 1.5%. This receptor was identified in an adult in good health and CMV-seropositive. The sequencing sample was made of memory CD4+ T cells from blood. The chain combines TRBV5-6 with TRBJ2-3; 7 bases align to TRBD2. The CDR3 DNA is TGTGCCAGCAGCTTGATCGGGGGGAGCACAGATACGCAGTATTTT. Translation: CASSLIGGSTDTQYF. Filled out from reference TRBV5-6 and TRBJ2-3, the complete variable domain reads DAGVTQSPTHLIKTRGQQVTLRCSPKSGHDTVSWYQQALGQGPQFIFQYYEEEERQRGNFPDRFSGHQFPNYSSELNVNALLLGDSALYLCASSLIGGSTDTQYFGPGTRLTVL.